The rows below give T cell receptor beta chains drawn from one sample of a study of regulatory T cells in long-lasting Graves disease. In TCRdb, the multiplex PCR reads were re-called with MiXCR into one record per CDR3 protein. The sample contains some 500,000 distinct CDR3 sequences, approximately 13% of which appear only once. This same sample was also part of a study on T cells in Graves' hyperthyroidism and ophthalmopathy.

Sequencing used peripheral blood mononuclear cells (PBMCs), obtained at new diagnosis, from a patient treated with antithyroid drugs. These receptors were taken from a man aged 25-45 years with Graves disease. CDR3s include the opening cysteine and the closing phenylalanine or tryptophan. D genes are given only for firm matches. Clone size, where shown, is once, few, many, or a class for clones that have expanded.

D gene,V gene,clone size,J gene,CDR3 protein,CDR3 DNA
NA,TRBV11-2,many,TRBJ2-7,CASSLVAGTRGRGEQYF,TGTGCCAGCAGCTTGGTGGCAGGAACCCGGGGGCGAGGGGAGCAGTACTTC
TRBD2,TRBV6-2/TRBV6-3,NA,TRBJ2-3,CASSGWREATDTQYF,TGTGCCAGTTCTGGGTGGCGGGAGGCCACAGATACGCAGTATTTT
NA,TRBV20-1,many,TRBJ2-7,CSASYRVSYEQYF,TGCAGTGCTAGCTACAGGGTTTCCTACGAGCAGTACTTC
NA,TRBV5-1,NA,TRBJ2-2,CASSLFTGTSNTGELFF,TGCGCCAGCAGCTTGTTCACCGGGACATCGAACACCGGGGAGCTGTTTTTT
NA,TRBV3-1,few,TRBJ1-4,CASSQIGEITNEKLFF,TGTGCCAGCAGCCAAATTGGGGAGATAACTAATGAAAAACTGTTTTTT
TRBD1,TRBV19,few,TRBJ1-2,CASSTGTALNYGYTF,TGTGCCAGTAGTACTGGGACAGCTCTTAACTATGGCTACACCTTC
TRBD1,TRBV10-3,many,TRBJ2-2,CATWQGEGELFF,TGTGCCACCTGGCAGGGGGAAGGGGAGCTGTTTTTT
NA,TRBV30,few,TRBJ1-5,CAWNPGQGNQPQHF,TGTGCCTGGAATCCAGGGCAGGGAAATCAGCCCCAGCATTTT
TRBD2,TRBV19,few,TRBJ2-7,CASSRSGTWVYEQYF,TGTGCCAGTAGTCGAAGCGGGACCTGGGTCTACGAGCAGTACTTC
TRBD2,TRBV20-1,NA,TRBJ2-3,CSALAVTSGSTTDTQYF,TGCAGTGCCTTAGCCGTCACTAGCGGGAGTACCACAGATACGCAGTATTTT
TRBD2,TRBV12-3/TRBV12-4,many,TRBJ2-7,CASSLPSGNEQYF,TGTGCCAGCAGTTTACCTAGCGGGAACGAGCAGTACTTC
NA,TRBV2,many,TRBJ1-4,CASSGPPTNEKLFF,TGTGCCAGCAGTGGCCCCCCAACTAATGAAAAACTGTTTTTT
TRBD2,TRBV28,many,TRBJ2-7,CASSPLAGGLYEQYF,TGTGCCAGCAGTCCCCTAGCGGGAGGGCTCTACGAGCAGTACTTC
TRBD1,TRBV12-3/TRBV12-4,many,TRBJ1-2,CASSPTGGGGYTF,TGTGCCAGCAGCCCTACAGGGGGCGGAGGCTACACCTTC
TRBD2,TRBV9,few,TRBJ2-2,CASSDGTSVNGELFF,TGTGCCAGCAGCGACGGGACTAGCGTTAACGGGGAGCTGTTTTTT
NA,TRBV6-2/TRBV6-3,few,TRBJ2-5,CASRGGGRGETQYF,TGTGCCAGCAGGGGAGGGGGCCGAGGGGAGACCCAGTACTTC
TRBD2,TRBV7-9,many,TRBJ2-5,CASSWGLAGGETQYF,TGTGCCAGCAGCTGGGGACTAGCGGGAGGCGAGACCCAGTACTTC